The subject of this entry is one T cell receptor (beta chain). Its antigen is not identified. Repertoires were generated with immunoSEQ multiplex PCR, while TCRdb's copy carries only in-frame clones and drops some. The sample consists of 110,000 or so clones, 86% of them appearing once. The validation cohort, a group of 120 subjects, included the donors and was separate from the roughly 600-subject first cohort. The sample is drawn from a study of cytomegalovirus exposure and HLA in healthy donors. Whole-study results and caveats: Per published reports, the classifier diagnosed cytomegalovirus status with high specificity and sensitivity. Cytomegalovirus-associated TCR beta chains were listed, numbering some 170. In vitro assays verified that a few CMV-associated chains recognized CMV antigens specifically.

The CDR3 runs 14 residues. V lost 2 bases and J 4 bases, leaving 6 bases between the germline ends. The germline V gene has CDR1 MNHEY and CDR2 SVGAGI. The clonotype comes from a man younger than 35 in good health and CMV-seronegative. The sample was PBMCs. V usage is TRBV6-5 and J usage is TRBJ2-6; D is unresolved. As DNA, the CDR3 is TGTGCCAGCAGTTACGCAGTAGGGGCCAACGTCCTGACTTTC. It specifies CASSYAVGANVLTF.